The 2 T cell receptor beta chains given below trace back to one sample, sequenced in a study of beta chain features in type 1 diabetes. The sequenced template was cDNA made from the entire isolated RNA. Some clones are missing from TCRdb's copy, which holds only in-frame ones; the method was immunoSEQ multiplex PCR. The data hold under 450,000 clones, with approximately 15% observed a single time. The sequenced sample was naive CD4+ T cells from blood. The receptors were sampled from a man aged 25-45 years in good health.

The rearrangement joins TRBV27 to TRBJ1-6, with 7 positions matching TRBD1. Trimming cost V 2 bases and J 6 bases; bases outside gene matches: 13. Germline V gene lookup returns CDR1 MNHEY and CDR2 SMNVEV (reference sequence). The CDR3 is 18 residues long. The CDR3 protein is CASSLGHRGRPRNSPLHF. CDR3 DNA: TGTGCCAGCAGTTTAGGGCACAGGGGTCGGCCTCGTAATTCACCCCTCCACTTT.

A remark on this clone: This same CDR3 is encoded by further DNA sequences in the sample. The J gene is TRBJ2-3, the V gene TRBV7-6; D is unclear. The germline CDR1 and CDR2 sequences are SGHVS and FNYEAQ. The V end lost 1 base, the J end lost 2 bases, and 10 bases lay between the germline ends. CDR3 size: 15 residues. CDR3 nucleotide sequence: TGTGCCAGCAGCTTAGGGACCTCAGTCACAGATACGCAGTATTTT. Protein sequence: CASSLGTSVTDTQYF.